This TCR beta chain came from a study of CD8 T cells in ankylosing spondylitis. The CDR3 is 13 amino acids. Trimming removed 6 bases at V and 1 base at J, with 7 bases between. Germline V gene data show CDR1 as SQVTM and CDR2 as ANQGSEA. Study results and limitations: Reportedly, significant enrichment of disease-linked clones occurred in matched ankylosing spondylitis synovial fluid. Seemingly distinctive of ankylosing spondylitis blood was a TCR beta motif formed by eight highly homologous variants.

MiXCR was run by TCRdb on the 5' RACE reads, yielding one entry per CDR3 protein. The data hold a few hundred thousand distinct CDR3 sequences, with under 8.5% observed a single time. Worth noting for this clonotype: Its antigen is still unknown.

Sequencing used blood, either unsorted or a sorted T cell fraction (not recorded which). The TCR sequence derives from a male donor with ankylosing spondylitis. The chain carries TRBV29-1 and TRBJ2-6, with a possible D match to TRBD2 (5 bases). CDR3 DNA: TGCAGCGTCACGGGATCTGGGGCCAACGTCCTGACTTTC. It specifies CSVTGSGANVLTF.